One and the same sample provided the 19 T cell receptor beta chains below, sequenced in a study of shared clonotypes between healthy human individuals. This table comes from immunoSEQ multiplex PCR, and its TCRdb copy is limited to in-frame clones, with some not included. The sample has 2 million to 2.5 million clones, roughly 95% seen once. The sequenced sample consisted of naive CD4+ T cells sorted from blood. Subset: CD45RA+ positively selected. These receptors all stem from a man between 18 and 29 years old in good health.

Here the CDR3 reads CASSSIDRYPNEKLFF. CDR3 nucleotides: TGTGCCAGCAGCTCTATTGACCGGTACCCTAATGAAAAACTGTTTTTT. J is TRBJ1-4 and V is TRBV5-6; unclear D gene. The germline gives CDR1 SGHDT, CDR2 YYEEEE. The CDR3 contains 16 residues. Between the trimmed V and J ends, which lost 3 bases and 3 bases, there was a span of 15 bases.

The V call is TRBV6-1, the J call TRBJ1-5; D unclear. V was cut by 6 bases and J by 1 base, with 7 bases left in between. Germline-derived CDR1 and CDR2 are MNHNS and SASEGT. This CDR3 contains 13 residues. CDR3 nucleotide sequence: TGTGCCAGCAGGGCCCACAGCAATCAGCCCCAGCATTTT. Translating it yields CASRAHSNQPQHF.

The chain links TRBV2 to TRBJ2-7; D may be TRBD2 (7 bases). Per germline, CDR1 SNHLY and CDR2 FYNNEI. The length of the CDR3 is 14 residues. V was pared by 3 bases and J by 4 bases, with 13 bases between. Here the CDR3 reads CASSDREGGYEQYF. As DNA, the CDR3 is TGTGCCAGCAGTGATAGGGAGGGGGGGTACGAGCAGTACTTC.

CDR3 sequence reads: CASATDSTNEQYF. DNA for the CDR3: TGTGCCAGTGCTACGGACAGTACCAACGAGCAGTACTTC. V gene TRBV19 combines with J gene TRBJ2-7, with a weak D call TRBD1 (6 bases). Germline V gene lookup returns CDR1 LNHDA and CDR2 SQIVND (reference sequence). The CDR3 extends over 13 amino acids. The V and J ends lost 8 bases and 5 bases respectively, with 16 bases between them.

J is TRBJ2-1 and V is TRBV11-3, with D perhaps TRBD2 (8 bases). The CDR3 extends over 18 amino acids. Germline-derived CDR1 and CDR2 are SGHNT and YENEEA. Trimming took off 5 bases at V and 4 bases at J, with 24 bases between the two ends. The CDR3 coding sequence is TGTGCCAGCAGCAGAAATCCAGGGGGTAGCGGGACTTACAATGAGCAGTTCTTC. Protein: CASSRNPGGSGTYNEQFF.

The J gene is TRBJ2-5, the V gene TRBV6-1, with TRBD1 as a possible D gene (6 bases). V was cut by 9 bases and J by 2 bases, with 7 bases left in between. The CDR3 runs to 11 residues. Germline V gene sequence: CDR1 MNHNS, CDR2 SASEGT. This CDR3 reads CASGQQETQYF. For the CDR3, the DNA is TGTGCCAGTGGACAGCAAGAGACCCAGTACTTC.

The chain has TRBV2 and TRBJ2-5; 7 bases fit TRBD2. The junction had 5 bases not matched to a gene; V was cut back by 6 bases and J by 4 bases. Germline-derived CDR1 and CDR2 are SNHLY and FYNNEI. The CDR3 is 13 amino acids. CDR3 nucleotide sequence: TGTGCCAGCAGGGTCGGCGGGGGAGAGACCCAGTACTTC. This codes for CASRVGGGETQYF.

The V call is TRBV2, the J call TRBJ1-1; D gene unclear. The CDR3 extends over 13 amino acids. The V gene lost 2 bases and the J gene lost 11 bases, with 15 bases spanning the gap. Germline CDR1 is SNHLY and CDR2 is FYNNEI. The CDR3 sequence is CASSEWRTVDAFF. CDR3 in DNA: TGTGCCAGCAGTGAATGGAGGACGGTGGACGCTTTCTTT.

This chain joins TRBV11-2 and TRBJ2-3; 7 bases map to TRBD2. The germline V gene has CDR1 SGHAT and CDR2 FQNNGV. The V segment lost 6 bases and the J segment 0 bases; nucleotides outside the gene matches: 6. This CDR3 spans 15 amino acids. The CDR3 loop reads CASSPGAGSTDTQYF. DNA for the CDR3: TGTGCCAGCAGTCCTGGAGCGGGGAGCACAGATACGCAGTATTTT.

The chain combines TRBV2 with TRBJ1-1; 8 positions match TRBD1. The germline V gene encodes CDR1 SNHLY and CDR2 FYNNEI. The V gene end was trimmed by 6 bases and the J gene end by 4 bases; junction bases not matched to a gene: 4. The CDR3 sequence is 13 residues long. The CDR3 DNA is TGTGCCAGCAGGGTGACAGGGGTCACTGAAGCTTTCTTT. It yields the protein CASRVTGVTEAFF. Full variable domain (missing parts from reference TRBV2 and TRBJ1-1): EPEVTQTPSHQVTQMGQEVILRCVPISNHLYFYWYRQILGQKVEFLVSFYNNEISEKSEIFDDQFSVERPDGSNFTLKIRSTKLEDSAMYFCASRVTGVTEAFFGQGTRLTVV.

The chain employs TRBV28 and TRBJ2-5; possibly TRBD1 for D (5 bases). From germline, CDR1 is MDHEN and CDR2 SYDVKM. This CDR3 is built from 12 residues. V was clipped by 10 bases and J by 2 bases, with 11 bases between them. CDR3 coding DNA: TGTGCCACCGGGCAGGGACAAGAGACCCAGTACTTC. It is translated as CATGQGQETQYF. Supplemented by reference TRBV28 and TRBJ2-5, the full variable domain reads DVKVTQSSRYLVKRTGEKVFLECVQDMDHENMFWYRQDPGLGLRLIYFSYDVKMKEKGDIPEGYSVSREKKERFSLILESASTNQTSMYLCATGQGQETQYFGPGTRLLVL.

This sequence joins TRBV7-9 and TRBJ1-6, with 7 bases lining up with TRBD1. The V and J ends lost 2 bases and 6 bases, in that order; junction bases with no gene match: 7. This CDR3 has 16 residues. In germline, CDR1 is SEHNR, CDR2 FQNEAQ (reference sequence). CDR3 nucleotides: TGTGCCAGCAGCTTAAGGGCTACAGGGGTTAATTCACCCCTCCACTTT. It specifies CASSLRATGVNSPLHF.

The chain carries TRBV4-3 and TRBJ2-1, with 7 bases lining up with TRBD2. Losses at the gene ends were 0 bases for V and 3 bases for J; bases not matched to a gene: 5. Looked up from germline, CDR1 is LGHNA and CDR2 is YSLEER. The CDR3 runs to 16 residues. DNA for the CDR3: TGCGCCAGCAGCCAAGATTCTAGCGGATACTACAATGAGCAGTTCTTC. Encoded protein: CASSQDSSGYYNEQFF.

The rearrangement links TRBV6-6 to TRBJ1-6; unclear D gene. Germline V gene sequence: CDR1 MNHNY, CDR2 SVGAGI (reference sequence). The CDR3 is made up of 14 amino acids. V lost 7 bases and J lost 6, with 13 bases in between. This CDR3 is CASTMDGFNSPLHF. The DNA for the CDR3 is TGTGCCAGCACGATGGACGGGTTTAATTCACCCCTCCACTTT.

This chain connects TRBV2 to TRBJ1-6, with D possibly matching TRBD1 (5 bases). The CDR3 sequence is 16 residues long. V was shortened by 6 bases and J by 5 bases, with 17 bases between the two germline ends. Germline V gene sequence: CDR1 SNHLY, CDR2 FYNNEI. The CDR3 is CASSIRGTRNNSPLHF. The CDR3 DNA is TGTGCCAGCAGCATAAGGGGTACCCGGAATAATTCACCCCTCCACTTT.

This clone showed up just once. The CDR3: CASSAQPWEQETQYF. CDR3 DNA sequence: TGTGCCAGCAGCGCCCAACCGTGGGAACAAGAGACCCAGTACTTC. V is TRBV9 and J is TRBJ2-5; D is ambiguous. Germline CDR1 SGDLS, CDR2 YYNGEE. Trimming took 3 bases from V and 2 from J, leaving 14 bases between them. CDR3 length equals 15 residues.

On this clone itself: The same CDR3 arises from other DNA sequences in this sample as well. J is TRBJ2-5 and V is TRBV30; D perhaps matches TRBD2 (6 bases). The CDR3 consists of 14 residues. Germline CDR1 reads GTSNPN; CDR2 reads SVGIG (reference sequence). Trimming left V 0 bases short and J 2 bases short, with 10 bases between. The CDR3 spells CAWSVGSGQETQYF. CDR3 sequence (DNA): TGTGCCTGGAGTGTCGGGAGCGGGCAAGAGACCCAGTACTTC.

This sequence joins TRBV7-9 and TRBJ2-3, with 7 bases matching TRBD1. V lost 5 bases, J lost 8 bases, and 7 bases stayed unmatched. The CDR3 sequence is 13 residues long. CDR1 is SEHNR, CDR2 FQNEAQ, per germline (reference sequence). In DNA form, the CDR3 reads TGTGCCAGCAGCCTAGAGGGGGCAGGTACGCAGTATTTT. Translated: CASSLEGAGTQYF.

V usage is TRBV29-1 and J usage is TRBJ1-1; 9 positions agree with TRBD1. V shed 8 bases, J shed 6 bases, and the junction held 7 bases outside the gene matches. CDR1 and CDR2 from the germline V gene are SQVTM and ANQGSEA. This CDR3 spans 12 amino acids. The CDR3, as DNA: TGCAGCTCGAACAGGGGGCAAGCTGAAGCTTTCTTT. Its protein is CSSNRGQAEAFF.